Below are 30 T cell receptor beta chains sequenced from a single sample in a study of PD-1 blockade in classical Hodgkin lymphoma. Time point defined: cycle 4 day 1 (C4D1), after less than 7 weeks of nivolumab. Every one of the patients relapsed after autologous stem cell transplantation (brentuximab vedotin exposure was variable). Libraries were prepared by immunoSEQ multiplex PCR; TCRdb keeps only in-frame clonotypes and omits some of them. The sample contains tens of thousands of clones, more than 75% of which appear only once. Sequenced here: peripheral blood mononuclear cells (PBMCs), sampled before the fourth cycle of nivolumab. The source of these receptors is a human donor with classical Hodgkin lymphoma.

This chain's CDR3 is CAWSWWGSYNEQFF. The CDR3 bases are TGTGCCTGGAGTTGGTGGGGGTCCTACAATGAGCAGTTCTTC. This sequence joins TRBV30 and TRBJ2-1; D tentatively reads TRBD1 or TRBD2 (5 bases each). This CDR3 has 14 residues. CDR1 and CDR2 from the germline V gene are GTSNPN and SVGIG (reference sequence). V was shortened by 2 bases and J by 1 base, with 9 bases between the two germline ends. The full variable domain, in which reference TRBV30 and TRBJ2-1 provide the parts outside the CDR3, is SQTIHQWPATLVQPVGSPLSLECTVEGTSNPNLYWYRQAAGRGLQLLFYSVGIGQISSEVPQNLSASRPQDRQFILSSKKLLLSDSGFYLCAWSWWGSYNEQFFGPGTRLTVL.

The chain carries TRBV6-1 and TRBJ1-2; D perhaps matches TRBD1 (6 bases). V shed 7 bases and J shed 6 bases, with 9 bases lying between them. The CDR3 is 11 amino acids. Germline loops: CDR1 MNHNS, CDR2 SASEGT. This chain's CDR3 is CASNRDDGYTF. CDR3 DNA sequence: TGTGCCAGCAACAGGGACGATGGCTACACCTTC.

The rearrangement uses TRBV30 and TRBJ1-5; 10 bases align to TRBD1. This CDR3 is 15 amino acids long. V shed 2 bases and J 5 bases; nucleotides not matched to a gene: 6. The germline CDR1 and CDR2 sequences are GTSNPN and SVGIG (reference sequence). The CDR3 spells CAWSPGQGNYQPQHF. As DNA, the CDR3 is TGTGCCTGGAGTCCGGGACAGGGGAATTATCAGCCCCAGCATTTT. The variable domain in full, with the rest retrieved from reference TRBV30 and TRBJ1-5, is SQTIHQWPATLVQPVGSPLSLECTVEGTSNPNLYWYRQAAGRGLQLLFYSVGIGQISSEVPQNLSASRPQDRQFILSSKKLLLSDSGFYLCAWSPGQGNYQPQHFGDGTRLSIL.

This chain links TRBV7-9 with TRBJ1-2; perhaps TRBD1 as D (6 bases). CDR1 and CDR2 from the germline V gene are SEHNR and FQNEAQ (reference sequence). The CDR3 has 15 residues. V lost 5 bases and J 3 bases, leaving 16 bases between the germline ends. Here the CDR3 reads CASSAYQTGDYGYTF. CDR3 DNA: TGTGCCAGCAGCGCATATCAGACAGGAGACTATGGCTACACCTTC.

The chain links TRBV18 to TRBJ2-5; maybe TRBD1 (6 bases). Germline V CDR1 and CDR2: KGHSH, LQKENI. The V and J ends lost 4 bases and 5 bases respectively, with 11 bases between them. The CDR3 extends over 13 amino acids. CDR3 amino acids: CASSRDIKETQYF. The CDR3 DNA reads TGTGCCAGCTCACGGGACATAAAGGAGACCCAGTACTTC. Together with reference TRBV18 and TRBJ2-5, the CDR3 gives the full variable domain: NAGVMQNPRHLVRRRGQEARLRCSPMKGHSHVYWYRQLPEEGLKFMVYLQKENIIDESGMPKERFSAEFPKEGPSILRIQQVVRGDSAAYFCASSRDIKETQYFGPGTRLLVL.

The J gene is TRBJ2-3, the V gene TRBV10-1; the D gene is possibly TRBD2 (6 bases). The CDR3 extends over 17 amino acids. CDR1 and CDR2 from the germline V gene are WNHNN and SYGVQD (reference sequence). Trimming shortened V by 6 bases and J by 2 bases, and 21 bases separated the two germline ends. The CDR3 region is CASSLSASGPHTDTQYF. CDR3 coding DNA: TGCGCCAGCAGCCTCAGCGCAAGCGGGCCTCACACAGATACGCAGTATTTT.

In this sample, this clone turned up a few times. The chain is built from TRBV5-6 and TRBJ2-5, with 7 bases identical to TRBD2. The trim removed 4 bases at V and 4 bases at J, leaving 7 bases unmatched. Per germline, CDR1 SGHDT and CDR2 YYEEEE. The CDR3 runs 14 residues. In DNA form, the CDR3 reads TGTGCCAGCAGCACCGGACTAGTTGGAGAGACCCAGTACTTC. Protein sequence: CASSTGLVGETQYF.

The rearrangement links TRBV5-5 to TRBJ2-4; 7 bases are a match to TRBD2. CDR1 and CDR2 (germline): SGHKS, YYEKEE (reference sequence). CDR3 length equals 15 residues. With 1 base clipped from V and 6 bases from J, the junction kept 7 bases outside the gene matches. CDR3 nucleotide sequence: TGTGCCAGCAGCTTGACGGGGGGAGCGTCAAACATTCAGTACTTC. Amino acids: CASSLTGGASNIQYF.

This chain joins TRBV11-2 and TRBJ2-1; D possibly corresponds to TRBD1 (6 bases). The CDR3 extends over 16 amino acids. V lost 5 bases and J 2 bases, leaving 16 bases between the germline ends. Germline V gene data show CDR1 as SGHAT and CDR2 as FQNNGV. CDR3 in DNA: TGTGCCAGCAGCCGCACCGGGACACGGACCTACAATGAGCAGTTCTTC. Its protein product is CASSRTGTRTYNEQFF.

This clone was detected only once. V gene TRBV5-1 combines with J gene TRBJ2-1, with 13 bases lining up with TRBD2. V lost 3 bases to trimming and J lost 7 bases; unmatched junction nucleotides: 4. In germline, CDR1 is SGHRS, CDR2 YFSETQ. This CDR3 has 15 amino acids. Here the CDR3 reads CASSSGLAGVNEQFF. The CDR3 DNA is TGCGCCAGCAGCTCTGGACTAGCGGGAGTGAATGAGCAGTTCTTC.

Written as DNA, the CDR3 is TGTGCCAGCAGCTTAGGTACAGGGAGCCATGAAAAACTGTTTTTT. It yields the protein CASSLGTGSHEKLFF. The genes are TRBV11-3 and TRBJ1-4, with D tentatively TRBD1 (6 bases). V dropped 1 base and J dropped 6 bases, with 12 bases sitting between them. Looked up from germline, CDR1 is SGHNT and CDR2 is YENEEA. The CDR3 is 15 amino acids.

This sequence joins TRBV5-4 and TRBJ2-3, with D tentatively TRBD1 or TRBD2 (6 bases each). Germline values: CDR1 SGHNT, CDR2 YYREEE (reference sequence). V lost 0 bases and J 3 bases, leaving 11 bases between the germline ends. This CDR3 is built from 15 residues. Written as DNA, the CDR3 is TGTGCCAGCAGCTTGGGACCGGGGGCGACAGATACGCAGTATTTT. The encoded protein is CASSLGPGATDTQYF.

The chain employs TRBV11-2 and TRBJ1-2, with 8 bases matching TRBD1. Germline V gives CDR1 SGHAT, CDR2 FQNNGV. V shed 2 bases, J shed 8 bases, and the junction held 7 bases outside the gene matches. The CDR3 has 14 amino acids. DNA of the CDR3: TGTGCCAGCAGCTTACGGCAGGGGGCGGGAGGCTACACCTTC. The encoded protein is CASSLRQGAGGYTF. Based on the CDR3 plus reference TRBV11-2 and TRBJ1-2, the full variable domain is EAGVAQSPRYKIIEKRQSVAFWCNPISGHATLYWYQQILGQGPKLLIQFQNNGVVDDSQLPKDRFSAERLKGVDSTLKIQPAKLEDSAVYLCASSLRQGAGGYTFGSGTRLTVV.

The V and J genes are TRBV6-5 and TRBJ2-1; D unclear. The germline gives CDR1 MNHEY, CDR2 SVGAGI. V was shortened by 0 bases and J by 8 bases, with 14 bases between the two germline ends. This CDR3 contains 15 residues. The CDR3 loop reads CASSYSRSIGDEQFF. The CDR3 DNA sequence: TGTGCCAGCAGTTACTCGAGATCAATTGGCGATGAGCAGTTCTTC.

The chain combines TRBV5-1 with TRBJ1-1, with D tentatively TRBD1 (6 bases). The CDR3 length is 15 residues. Trimming took off 2 bases at V and 3 bases at J, with 14 bases between the two ends. Germline values: CDR1 SGHRS, CDR2 YFSETQ. In nucleotides, the CDR3 is TGCGCCAGCAGCTTTACGGGGGCTGGCGACACTGAAGCTTTCTTT. It codes for CASSFTGAGDTEAFF. Complete variable domain (other parts from reference TRBV5-1 and TRBJ1-1): KAGVTQTPRYLIKTRGQQVTLSCSPISGHRSVSWYQQTPGQGLQFLFEYFSETQRNKGNFPGRFSGRQFSNSRSEMNVSTLELGDSALYLCASSFTGAGDTEAFFGQGTRLTVV.

The chain recombines TRBV5-1 with TRBJ2-3; D gene ambiguous. This CDR3 contains 16 residues. Germline CDR1 and CDR2: SGHRS and YFSETQ. The ends were cut back, 4 bases at V and 2 bases at J, with 17 bases in the middle. CDR3 loop: CASSPPLGRTTDTQYF. In DNA, the CDR3 is TGCGCCAGCAGCCCCCCCCTGGGTAGAACCACAGATACGCAGTATTTT.

The rearrangement links TRBV6-6 to TRBJ2-1; 7 bases align to TRBD2. Unmatched junction bases numbered 8, after V lost 6 bases and J lost 0 bases. In germline, CDR1 is MNHNY, CDR2 SVGAGI (reference sequence). This CDR3 is 16 amino acids long. CDR3 nucleotide sequence: TGTGCCAGCAGGGAGATAGCGGGTAGCTCCTACAATGAGCAGTTCTTC. The encoded protein is CASREIAGSSYNEQFF.

This chain joins TRBV19 and TRBJ1-3; unclear D gene. There are 17 residues in the CDR3. Germline-derived CDR1 and CDR2 are LNHDA and SQIVND (reference sequence). The V end lost 6 bases, the J end lost 1 base, and 19 bases lay between the germline ends. The CDR3 nucleotides read TGTGCCAGTAGCGCCAGGAGGGAGATTAAGTCTGGAAACACCATATATTTT. Translation gives CASSARREIKSGNTIYF.

The chain employs TRBV6-5 and TRBJ1-3, with D possibly matching TRBD1 (5 bases). This CDR3 has 14 amino acids. CDR1 and CDR2 (germline): MNHEY, SVGAGI. Trimming took 5 bases from V and 0 from J, leaving 8 bases between them. As DNA, the CDR3 is TGTGCCAGCAGTCAGGGAACCTCTGGAAACACCATATATTTT. Translating gives CASSQGTSGNTIYF.

J is TRBJ1-2 and V is TRBV14; a weak D match, TRBD1 (6 bases). Germline values: CDR1 SGHDN, CDR2 FVKESK. Trimming pared 4 bases from V and 5 bases from J, leaving 29 bases between. The CDR3 runs to 19 residues. The chain's CDR3 is CASSPGGSLVQGRRYGYTF. The CDR3 nucleotides are TGTGCCAGCAGCCCAGGAGGCTCCCTTGTCCAGGGGCGCCGATATGGCTACACCTTC.

The chain carries TRBV11-2 and TRBJ1-1; maybe TRBD1 (5 bases). The CDR3 loop spans 15 amino acids. V was pared by 5 bases and J by 1 base, with 14 bases between. The germline V gene has CDR1 SGHAT and CDR2 FQNNGV. The CDR3 here is CASSNKGFSNTEAFF. Written as DNA, the CDR3 is TGTGCCAGCAGCAACAAGGGGTTTTCGAACACTGAAGCTTTCTTT. Supplemented by reference TRBV11-2 and TRBJ1-1, the full variable domain reads EAGVAQSPRYKIIEKRQSVAFWCNPISGHATLYWYQQILGQGPKLLIQFQNNGVVDDSQLPKDRFSAERLKGVDSTLKIQPAKLEDSAVYLCASSNKGFSNTEAFFGQGTRLTVV.

The chain has TRBV6-6 and TRBJ1-3; 7 bases agree with TRBD1. Germline V lookup: CDR1 MNHNY, CDR2 SVGAGI (reference sequence). This CDR3 is built from 14 residues. V gave up 7 bases and J gave up 2 bases; unmatched junction bases: 5. CDR3 sequence reads: CASTITGAGNTIYF. In DNA, the CDR3 is TGTGCCAGCACTATAACAGGGGCTGGAAACACCATATATTTT.

The V gene is TRBV7-2, the J gene TRBJ2-1, with D unclear. The CDR3 totals 13 residues. Trimming pared 3 bases from V and 4 bases from J, leaving 7 bases between. The germline gives CDR1 SGHTA, CDR2 FQGNSA. In DNA form, the CDR3 reads TGTGCCAGCAGCTTCATGGGGTACAATGAGCAGTTCTTC. Translating it yields CASSFMGYNEQFF.

The table lists this clone with a count of one. This sequence joins TRBV5-1 and TRBJ2-3; perhaps TRBD2 as D (5 bases). The V end lost 4 bases, the J end lost 1 base, and 16 bases lay between the germline ends. The CDR3 has 16 residues. Per the germline V gene, CDR1 is SGHRS and CDR2 is YFSETQ. The CDR3 protein is CASSPGVGERTDTQYF. In DNA form, the CDR3 reads TGCGCCAGCAGCCCTGGCGTCGGGGAACGCACAGATACGCAGTATTTT. Using reference TRBV5-1 and TRBJ2-3 for the parts outside the CDR3, the full variable domain is KAGVTQTPRYLIKTRGQQVTLSCSPISGHRSVSWYQQTPGQGLQFLFEYFSETQRNKGNFPGRFSGRQFSNSRSEMNVSTLELGDSALYLCASSPGVGERTDTQYFGPGTRLTVL.

The chain has TRBV27 and TRBJ2-7, with D unclear. Trimming cost V 4 bases and J 6 bases, with 10 bases left between them. This CDR3 is 12 amino acids long. Germline V lookup: CDR1 MNHEY, CDR2 SMNVEV (reference sequence). CDR3: CASSSRFSEQYF. The CDR3 DNA reads TGTGCCAGCAGTTCAAGGTTTAGCGAGCAGTACTTC.

This clone was counted a few times. This chain connects TRBV7-9 to TRBJ1-1; D gene ambiguous. The CDR3 is made up of 13 amino acids. The germline V gene encodes CDR1 SEHNR and CDR2 FQNEAQ (reference sequence). Deletions cut 7 bases from V and 8 bases from J, with 17 bases between. The CDR3 spells CASTGLAASEAFF. CDR3 bases: TGTGCCAGCACCGGACTGGCGGCGTCGGAAGCTTTCTTT.

CDR3 in amino acids: CASSRTESGANVLTF. The CDR3 coding sequence is TGTGCCAGCAGCCGCACAGAGTCTGGGGCCAACGTCCTGACTTTC. The rearrangement joins TRBV9 to TRBJ2-6, with D uncertain. Germline V lookup: CDR1 SGDLS, CDR2 YYNGEE. Trimming stripped 4 bases from V and 1 base from J, with 9 bases between. CDR3 length: 15 amino acids.

V usage is TRBV19 and J usage is TRBJ1-1; perhaps TRBD1 as D (5 bases). CDR1 is LNHDA and CDR2 is SQIVND in the germline V gene (reference sequence). This CDR3 has 15 residues. With 3 bases removed from V and 1 base from J, the gap between germline ends came to 12 bases. CDR3 region: CASSMVGAQNTEAFF. CDR3 in DNA: TGTGCCAGTAGTATGGTAGGGGCCCAGAACACTGAAGCTTTCTTT.

This sequence joins TRBV27 and TRBJ1-5; D might be TRBD1 (6 bases). This CDR3 comprises 14 residues. Germline CDR1 is MNHEY and CDR2 is SMNVEV (reference sequence). Trimming stripped 2 bases from V and 2 bases from J, with 7 bases between. The CDR3 reads CASSLRQGNQPQHF. The CDR3 DNA reads TGTGCCAGCAGTTTACGACAGGGCAATCAGCCCCAGCATTTT.

The rearrangement joins TRBV10-1 to TRBJ2-7, with 10 bases identical to TRBD1. The V gene's germline CDR1 is WNHNN and CDR2 SYGVQD (reference sequence). The trim removed 10 bases at V and 4 bases at J, leaving 10 bases unmatched. The CDR3 sequence is 14 residues long. Here the CDR3 DNA reads TGCGCCACCCAGTCCGAGGACAGGGGGTACGAGCAGTACTTC. Protein product: CATQSEDRGYEQYF.